The next 28 T cell receptor beta chains were all read from a single sample in a study of T cells in Graves' hyperthyroidism and ophthalmopathy. Authors of the study amplified TCR beta CDR3 regions from RNA transcripts. RT-PCR in the first round (using the HTBI primer set) targeted the TCR CDR3. A single record per CDR3 protein comes from TCRdb applying MiXCR to the multiplex PCR reads. The data contain approximately 710,000 distinct CDR3 sequences, roughly 17% of them seen just once; the ten biggest clones take up less than 20%. The sample was blood. Receptor source: a man aged 50-59 years with Graves' hyperthyroidism.

This clonotype was picked up many times. V and J are TRBV10-3 and TRBJ2-1; D possibly corresponds to TRBD2 (7 bases). CDR1 is ENHRY, CDR2 SYGVKD, per germline. CDR3 length: 14 amino acids. Deletions cut 8 bases from V and 4 bases from J, with 15 bases between. CDR3 nucleotides: TGTGCCATCGGATCCCGGGGGGCTTACAATGAGCAGTTCTTC. Encoded protein: CAIGSRGAYNEQFF.

The chain combines TRBV5-1 with TRBJ1-2, with D perhaps matching TRBD1 (6 bases). The CDR3 sequence is 14 residues long. Germline-derived CDR1 and CDR2 are SGHRS and YFSETQ. Trimming took 7 bases from V and 2 from J, leaving 15 bases between them. CDR3 nucleotide sequence: TGCGCCAGCGCCCTGGACAGTCAAAACTATGGCTACACCTTC. Protein product: CASALDSQNYGYTF.

This clonotype was seen repeatedly, ten times or more. The chain is built from TRBV12-3 or TRBV12-4 and TRBJ2-7; D ambiguous. The CDR3 sequence is 12 residues long. The V end was cut by 6 bases, the J end by 5 bases, with 11 bases between. The CDR3 DNA is TGTGCCAGCAGCCGTCCATTGGACGAGCAGTACTTC. It translates to CASSRPLDEQYF.

There are a few counts of this clonotype. At one of its ends the junction is not consistent with the germline gene, which may arise from a read error. This chain links TRBV7-8 with TRBJ1-3, with D hard to call. Per germline, CDR1 SGHVS and CDR2 FQNEAQ. CDR3 length: 12 amino acids. The CDR3 nucleotides read TGTGCCAGCAGCCGGAGTGGAGACACCATATATTTT. Translated: CASSRSGDTIYF. Full variable domain (rest looked up from reference TRBV7-8 and TRBJ1-3): GAGVSQSPRYKVAKRGQDVALRCDPISGHVSLFWYQQALGQGPEFLTYFQNEAQLDKSGLPSDRFFAERPEGSVSTLKIQRTQQEDSAVYLCASSRSGDTIYFGEGSWLTVV.

This clonotype was detected only a few times. V gene TRBV6-2 or TRBV6-3 combines with J gene TRBJ2-7; D remains unclear. V was trimmed by 4 bases and J by 6 bases, leaving 13 bases between them. CDR1 MNHEY and CDR2 SVGEGT come from the germline V gene. CDR3 size: 13 residues. DNA for the CDR3: TGTGCCAGCAGTTTCCCGAGTCATGGCGAGCAGTACTTC. Its protein is CASSFPSHGEQYF.

This clonotype was picked up many times. This chain connects TRBV6-1 to TRBJ1-1, with 7 bases matching TRBD1. The CDR3 spans 15 residues. CDR1 is MNHNS, CDR2 SASEGT, per germline. V lost 7 bases to trimming and J lost 7 bases; unmatched junction nucleotides: 15. The CDR3 bases are TGTGCCAGCACTACAGGGGCAGGGGTAGCGATTGAAGCTTTCTTT. Translating gives CASTTGAGVAIEAFF.

This clonotype was counted between two and nine times. The chain has TRBV6-2 or TRBV6-3 and TRBJ2-1, with TRBD2 identical over 11 bases. The germline CDR1 and CDR2 sequences are MNHEY and SVGEGT. The length of the CDR3 is 16 residues. Trimming at V came to 2 bases and at J to 3 bases, leaving 3 bases not matched to a gene. Written as DNA, the CDR3 is TGTGCCAGCAGTTACCGGGGACTAGCGGTCTACAATGAGCAGTTCTTC. Translating gives CASSYRGLAVYNEQFF.

Turning to this clonotype: This clone may be a read error of a much larger clone one base away. The chain links TRBV28 to TRBJ1-2; D possibly corresponds to TRBD1 (6 bases). CDR1 is MDHEN and CDR2 is SYDVKM in the germline V gene. The CDR3 length is 15 residues. Here the CDR3 reads CAGSLRGDRTYGYTF. DNA of the CDR3: TGTGCCGGCAGTTTAAGGGGAGACAGGACTTATGGCTACACCTTC.

This rearrangement joins TRBV6-1 to TRBJ2-5, with D perhaps TRBD2 (7 bases). Germline CDR1 is MNHNS and CDR2 is SASEGT. V was cut by 9 bases and J by 7 bases, with 27 bases left in between. There are 16 residues in the CDR3. CDR3 DNA sequence: TGTGCCAGTATTAGGGGGGGGGCTAGAGAAGCTGGGACCCAGTACTTC. Protein product: CASIRGGAREAGTQYF.

This clonotype was observed a few times. V and J are TRBV29-1 and TRBJ2-5; D gene uncertain. CDR1 and CDR2 (germline): SQVTM, ANQGSEA. V was trimmed by 1 base and J by 2 bases, leaving 8 bases between them. This CDR3 spans 13 amino acids. For the CDR3, the DNA is TGCAGCGTTGAAGTACGGTTACAAGAGACCCAGTACTTC. Protein sequence: CSVEVRLQETQYF. Combining the CDR3 with reference TRBV29-1 and TRBJ2-5 gives the whole variable domain SAVISQKPSRDICQRGTSLTIQCQVDSQVTMMFWYRQQPGQSLTLIATANQGSEATYESGFVIDKFPISRPNLTFSTLTVSNMSPEDSSIYLCSVEVRLQETQYFGPGTRLLVL.

This chain links TRBV20-1 with TRBJ2-7; D remains ambiguous. CDR1 and CDR2 (germline): DFQATT, SNEGSKA (reference sequence). Trimming took 0 bases from V and 1 from J, leaving 10 bases between them. The CDR3 length is 14 residues. The CDR3 loop is CSARDPGGSYEQYF. The CDR3 DNA is TGCAGTGCTAGAGATCCAGGCGGATCCTACGAGCAGTACTTC.

This clonotype has a count of ten or more. V gene TRBV2 combines with J gene TRBJ1-4, with 7 bases aligning to TRBD1. Germline V gene lookup returns CDR1 SNHLY and CDR2 FYNNEI. The CDR3 spans 15 residues. J was trimmed by 8 bases and V by 8 bases; bases with no gene match: 14. CDR3: CASGKDRRGGEKLFF. The CDR3 DNA reads as TGTGCCAGCGGAAAGGACAGGCGGGGGGGGGAAAAACTGTTTTTT.

This chain joins TRBV9 and TRBJ2-7, with 7 nucleotides matching TRBD2. Trimming cost V 0 bases and J 0 bases; bases outside gene matches: 3. This CDR3 contains 15 residues. CDR1 and CDR2 (germline): SGDLS, YYNGEE. CDR3 sequence reads: CASSVGLAASYEQYF. CDR3 DNA: TGTGCCAGCAGCGTAGGTCTAGCGGCCTCCTACGAGCAGTACTTC.

This clonotype was seen many times. The J gene is TRBJ1-4, the V gene TRBV12-3 or TRBV12-4; a possible D gene is TRBD1 (6 bases). Trimming removed 6 bases at V and 5 bases at J, with 16 bases between. The CDR3 has 15 residues. CDR3 sequence (DNA): TGTGCCAGCAGCCCCGGGGGGCTCAGGAATGAAAAACTGTTTTTT. Its translation: CASSPGGLRNEKLFF.

CDR3 nucleotide sequence: TGTGCCAGCAGCCCAGGGGAGGTGGGGACTGAAGCTTTCTTT. Translated, it gives CASSPGEVGTEAFF. V and J are TRBV27 and TRBJ1-1; D possibly corresponds to TRBD1 (6 bases). The CDR3 has 14 residues. Trimming removed 6 bases at V and 5 bases at J, with 16 bases between. The germline V gene has CDR1 MNHEY and CDR2 SMNVEV (reference sequence).

The V call is TRBV6-9, the J call TRBJ2-3; 8 bases line up with TRBD2. The germline CDR1 and CDR2 sequences are MNHGY and SVAAGI. The CDR3 spans 15 residues. V was clipped by 3 bases and J by 2 bases; unmatched bases: 4. CDR3 amino acids: CASSYLLADTDTQYF. The CDR3 nucleotides read TGTGCCAGCAGTTACTTACTAGCGGACACAGATACGCAGTATTTT.

Only a few counts were recorded for this clonotype. V usage is TRBV6-1 and J usage is TRBJ2-1, with 16 positions matching TRBD2. This CDR3 region has 17 residues. CDR1 is MNHNS and CDR2 is SASEGT in the germline V gene. J lost 6 bases, V lost 6 bases, and 8 bases had no gene match. DNA of the CDR3: TGTGCCAGCAGGAGATCGGGACTAGCGGGAGGGCCCAATGAGCAGTTCTTC. This sequence encodes CASRRSGLAGGPNEQFF.

This clonotype was seen only a few times. The chain is built from TRBV13 and TRBJ2-7, with D hard to call. Deletions cut 5 bases from V and 2 bases from J, with 13 bases between. In germline, CDR1 is PRHDT, CDR2 FYEKMQ (reference sequence). The CDR3 runs 14 residues. Written as DNA, the CDR3 is TGTGCCAGCAGCCGCAGGTCAAATCCCTACGAGCAGTACTTC. It yields the protein CASSRRSNPYEQYF. Variable domain in full (rest from reference TRBV13 and TRBJ2-7): AAGVIQSPRHLIKEKRETATLKCYPIPRHDTVYWYQQGPGQDPQFLISFYEKMQSDKGSIPDRFSAQQFSDYHSELNMSSLELGDSALYFCASSRRSNPYEQYFGPGTRLTVT.

This clonotype has ten or more counts. CDR3 sequence reads: CASSLMAANTEAFF. CDR3 nucleotide sequence: TGCGCCAGCAGCTTGATGGCAGCGAACACTGAAGCTTTCTTT. The chain uses TRBV5-1 and TRBJ1-1; D gene uncertain. The V end lost 1 base, the J end lost 1 base, and 8 bases lay between the germline ends. This CDR3 is built from 14 residues. CDR1 SGHRS and CDR2 YFSETQ come from the germline V gene.

The V gene is TRBV9, the J gene TRBJ2-2; the match to TRBD2 covers 10 bases. The CDR3 totals 16 residues. V lost 0 bases and J lost 7; bases outside the gene matches: 6. The germline V gene encodes CDR1 SGDLS and CDR2 YYNGEE. The CDR3 protein is CASSVALAGRDGELFF. In DNA form, the CDR3 reads TGTGCCAGCAGCGTAGCACTAGCGGGACGGGACGGGGAGCTGTTTTTT.

This clonotype appeared many times. The chain recombines TRBV20-1 with TRBJ2-3, with 7 bases identical to TRBD2. The germline V gene encodes CDR1 DFQATT and CDR2 SNEGSKA (reference sequence). The CDR3 is 11 residues long. J was trimmed by 12 bases and V by 5 bases; bases with no gene match: 8. The CDR3 region has the DNA TGCAGTGCTGGGGGGGACTTCGCACAGTATTTT. It translates to CSAGGDFAQYF.

The genes are TRBV20-1 and TRBJ2-1; the match to TRBD2 covers 7 bases. Trimming took 6 bases from V and 6 from J; bases not matched to a gene: 11. The CDR3 extends over 14 amino acids. Per germline, CDR1 DFQATT and CDR2 SNEGSKA (reference sequence). CDR3 DNA sequence: TGCAGTGCATCCGGGACTGGCGGGAGCAATGAGCAGTTCTTC. Protein: CSASGTGGSNEQFF.

In this sample, this clonotype turned up many times. The V call is TRBV27, the J call TRBJ2-5, with TRBD2 as a possible D gene (6 bases). Germline CDR1 reads MNHEY; CDR2 reads SMNVEV (reference sequence). Between the trimmed V and J ends, which lost 6 bases and 2 bases, there was a span of 19 bases. The CDR3 has 16 residues. The CDR3 region has the DNA TGTGCCAGCAGCCGGTCGGGGGTATGGGCTCAAGAGACCCAGTACTTC. Translation: CASSRSGVWAQETQYF.

This clonotype was recorded many times. V gene TRBV20-1 combines with J gene TRBJ2-7; 8 nucleotides agree with TRBD2. CDR1 and CDR2 (germline): DFQATT, SNEGSKA (reference sequence). CDR3 length: 15 residues. The trim removed 0 bases at V and 3 bases at J, leaving 7 bases unmatched. The CDR3 bases are TGCAGTGCTAGAGATTTCAGCGGGAGAGTCTACGAGCAGTACTTC. Its protein is CSARDFSGRVYEQYF.

In this sample, this clonotype turned up many times. The genes are TRBV28 and TRBJ1-1; 10 bases are a match to TRBD1. This CDR3 has 13 residues. The V gene's germline CDR1 is MDHEN and CDR2 SYDVKM. The junction had 1 base not matched to a gene; V was cut back by 2 bases and J by 7 bases. CDR3 sequence (DNA): TGTGCCAGCAGTTTAGGGGACAGGGGTGAAGCTTTCTTT. This encodes CASSLGDRGEAFF.

This clonotype showed up many times. This chain links TRBV7-2 with TRBJ2-1; D uncertain. CDR1 is SGHTA and CDR2 is FQGNSA in the germline V gene. Between the trimmed V and J ends, which lost 3 bases and 5 bases, there was a span of 23 bases. The CDR3 contains 18 residues. Here the CDR3 reads CASSLYRAGAPQNNEQFF. As DNA, the CDR3 is TGTGCCAGCAGCTTGTACCGGGCCGGAGCTCCTCAGAACAATGAGCAGTTCTTC.

This clonotype turned up a few times. The chain links TRBV20-1 to TRBJ2-2; 8 bases agree with TRBD2. Germline-derived CDR1 and CDR2 are DFQATT and SNEGSKA (reference sequence). With V trimmed by 0 bases and J by 1 base, 4 bases remained unmatched. This CDR3 is 16 amino acids long. CDR3 residues: CSARENSGVNTGELFF. The CDR3 nucleotides are TGCAGTGCTAGAGAGAATAGCGGGGTGAACACCGGGGAGCTGTTTTTT.

The chain employs TRBV6-1 and TRBJ2-2; D not resolved. Looked up from germline, CDR1 is MNHNS and CDR2 is SASEGT. Deletions cut 3 bases from V and 4 bases from J, with 9 bases between. CDR3 length: 14 amino acids. CDR3 protein: CASSDRAPTGELFF. The DNA for the CDR3 is TGTGCCAGCAGTGACCGGGCCCCCACCGGGGAGCTGTTTTTT.